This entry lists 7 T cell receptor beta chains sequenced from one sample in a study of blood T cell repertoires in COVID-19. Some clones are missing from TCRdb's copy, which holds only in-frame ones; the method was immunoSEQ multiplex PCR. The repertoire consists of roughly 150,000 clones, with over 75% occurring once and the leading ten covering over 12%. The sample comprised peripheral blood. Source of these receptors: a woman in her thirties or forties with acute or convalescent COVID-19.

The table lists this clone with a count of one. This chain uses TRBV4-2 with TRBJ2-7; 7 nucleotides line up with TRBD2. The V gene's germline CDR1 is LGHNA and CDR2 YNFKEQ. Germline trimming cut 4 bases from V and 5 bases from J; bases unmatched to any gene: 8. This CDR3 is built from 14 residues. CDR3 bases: TGTGCCAGCAGCCGAGCGGGACGTACGAACGAGCAGTACTTC. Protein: CASSRAGRTNEQYF.

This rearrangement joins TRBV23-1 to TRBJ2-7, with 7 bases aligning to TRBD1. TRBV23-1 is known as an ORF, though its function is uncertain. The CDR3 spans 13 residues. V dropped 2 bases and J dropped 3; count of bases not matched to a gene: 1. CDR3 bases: TGCGCCAGCAGTCAAGACAGGGACTACGAGCAGTACTTC. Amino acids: CASSQDRDYEQYF.

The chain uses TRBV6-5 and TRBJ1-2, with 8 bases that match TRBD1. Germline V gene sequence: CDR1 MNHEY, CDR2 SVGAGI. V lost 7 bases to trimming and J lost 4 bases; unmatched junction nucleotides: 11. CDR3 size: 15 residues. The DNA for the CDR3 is TGTGCCAGCACCTCCGGGGCACAGGGGGGCTATGGCTACACCTTC. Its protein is CASTSGAQGGYGYTF.

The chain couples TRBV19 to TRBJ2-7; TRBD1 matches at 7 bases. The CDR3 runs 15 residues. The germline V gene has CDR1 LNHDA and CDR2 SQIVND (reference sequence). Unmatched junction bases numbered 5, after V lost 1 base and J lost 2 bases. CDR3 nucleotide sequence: TGTGCCAGTAGTATAGTGGGACAGAGTACCTACGAGCAGTACTTC. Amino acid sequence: CASSIVGQSTYEQYF.

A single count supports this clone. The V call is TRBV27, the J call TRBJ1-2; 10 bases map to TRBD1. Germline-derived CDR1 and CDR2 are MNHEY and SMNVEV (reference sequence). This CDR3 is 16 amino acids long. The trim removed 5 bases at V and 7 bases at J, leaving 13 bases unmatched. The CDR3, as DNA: TGTGCCAGCAGTGCTACCTGGACAGGGGGGGTCTTTGGCTACACCTTC. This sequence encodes CASSATWTGGVFGYTF.

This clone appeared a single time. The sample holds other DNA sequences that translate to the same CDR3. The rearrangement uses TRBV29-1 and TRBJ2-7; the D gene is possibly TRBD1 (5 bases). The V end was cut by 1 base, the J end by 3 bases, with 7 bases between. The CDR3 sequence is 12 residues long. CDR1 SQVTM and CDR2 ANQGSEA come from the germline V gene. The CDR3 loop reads CSVEGQGYEQYF. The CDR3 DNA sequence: TGCAGCGTTGAAGGGCAGGGCTACGAGCAGTACTTC.

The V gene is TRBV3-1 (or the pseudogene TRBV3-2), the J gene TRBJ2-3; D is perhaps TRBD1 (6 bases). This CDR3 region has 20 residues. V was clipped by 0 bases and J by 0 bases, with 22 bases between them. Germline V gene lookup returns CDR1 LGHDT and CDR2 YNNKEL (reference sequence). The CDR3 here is CASSQDSPDSSPTSTDTQYF. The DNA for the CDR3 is TGTGCCAGCAGCCAAGATTCCCCGGACAGCTCTCCTACTAGCACAGATACGCAGTATTTT.